This paragraph covers one T cell receptor beta chain sequence. Its target antigen remains unknown. Qualities for individual bases were not recorded, and no much larger clone is one base off. This sample was taken from a study of cytomegalovirus exposure and HLA in healthy donors (dated by TCRdb to 2015 to 2018). With regard to the full study: According to a later analysis, one platform produced both the 110 or so validation repertoires and the 670 or so repertoires of the first cohort. The study aimed to test whether signatures of past pathogen exposure could be identified by cataloging public T cell receptors. In addition to the first cohort of roughly 670 subjects, a separate validation cohort of 120 different subjects was used. To predict cytomegalovirus infection status, the study combined high-throughput TCR immunosequencing, statistical association of individual TCRs with disease status, and machine learning.

After removal of 2 bases from V and 6 bases from J, the junction retains 6 bases not matched to a gene. CDR1 GTSNPN and CDR2 SVGIG were looked up in the germline V gene (reference sequence). The CDR3 numbers 14 residues from cysteine through phenylalanine. The DNA shown is the 42-base CDR3, in frame from base 1. The donors were included in the validation cohort of some 120 subjects, a group kept apart from the roughly 680-subject first cohort. General findings and caveats noted by the study authors: In vitro tests confirmed that a few of the cytomegalovirus-associated TCR beta chains recognize cytomegalovirus antigens. A later analysis found that TCRs clustered in the first cohort also tended to co-occur in the roughly 120 validation repertoires, with about 94% of cluster scores above 0. The validation cohort had no HLA typing available for a later analysis, so co-occurrence within that cohort was assessed over all 120 or so repertoires. The study listed approximately 160 TCR beta chains as associated with cytomegalovirus. Across donors, most TCR sequences were observed very rarely, whereas some public TCRs were present in many individuals. According to the authors, the approach could potentially be generalized to other disease states and immunological phenotypes. Cytomegalovirus status was reported to be diagnosed by the classifier with high specificity and sensitivity in both the original and validation cohorts.

Receptors were amplified or captured by the immunoSEQ multiplex PCR assay. As for how the authors treated the data: To diagnose cytomegalovirus status from the catalog of TCR beta chain sequences, a statistical classification framework was built. TCRdb obtained this table from immuneACCESS and retained in-frame rearrangements with V and J assigned. These tables miss some clones; where compared with another copy, unresolved V genes account for less than half of the shortfall, and the remainder is unexplained. The DNA gave D and trimming, while V, J and clone size come from that table. This sample is represented by 200,000 to 250,000 clones; about nine tenths of them were singletons. The ten largest clonotypes hold 2% of the sample.

The chain couples TRBV30 to TRBJ2-3, with 9 bases aligning to TRBD2. Input material: PBMCs. The receptor was isolated from a woman in her late teens or twenties in good health and CMV-seropositive. The DNA reads as follows: TGTGCCTGGAGTATTAGCGGGAGAGGTGATACGCAGTATTTT. Its protein reads: CAWSISGRGDTQYF.